This T cell receptor (beta chain) was profiled in a study of a mutant IDH1 vaccine in newly diagnosed glioma. Study summary: The study started vaccination 4-6 weeks after radiotherapy alone, or with temozolomide cycles. Among treated patients, approximately 60% were male and 37.5% female, and mean age was around 40 years. Previous treatment comprised radiotherapy, temozolomide, or both, mostly both.

Profiled with immunoSEQ multiplex PCR; TCRdb holds only in-frame clones, not every one. The profile covers about 75,000 clones, with 90% to 95% appearing a single time and 0.55% to 0.65% taken by the ten largest. Time point defined: week 5, during vaccination. Each dose delivered 300 ug of mutant IDH1 20-mer peptide subcutaneously with imiquimod. Points on this clone: Its antigen is not identified.

The starting material was PBMCs, obtained from a glioma patient whose treatment included an IDH1 peptide vaccine. The TCR originated in a woman between 45 and 65 years old with glioma.

Here the CDR3 reads CASLRGTEAFF. The CDR3 nucleotides read TGTGCCAGCCTCAGGGGCACTGAAGCTTTCTTT. The rearrangement uses TRBV6-1 and TRBJ1-1; a weak D match, TRBD1 (6 bases). Trimming stripped 8 bases from V and 4 bases from J, with 8 bases between. CDR3 length: 11 amino acids. Germline-derived CDR1 and CDR2 are MNHNS and SASEGT.